This T cell receptor beta chain was observed in a study of blood T cells in healthy people across ages. Primers used in a second PCR of roughly 6 to 11 cycles were a sample-barcoded 5' primer and a J-beta primer mix. TCRdb reprocessed the 5' RACE reads via MiXCR and lists one record per CDR3 protein. The sample shows 1.5 million to 2 million distinct CDR3 sequences, about 31% of them seen only once. This clonotype came up a few times. The junction does not match germline at one end; this may be a read error. CDR1 and CDR2 from the germline V gene are DFQATT and SNEGSKA (reference sequence). This CDR3 region has 14 residues.

Sequencing was carried out using blood. The chain has TRBV20-1 and TRBJ2-2, with a weak D call TRBD2 (6 bases). The TCR originated in a woman aged 25 to 39 in good health. Here the CDR3 reads CSAYVSGNTGGLFF. The CDR3 nucleotides are TGCAGTGCTTACGTATCAGGGAACACCGGGGGGCTGTTTTTT.